This T cell receptor (beta chain) was identified in a study of cytomegalovirus exposure and HLA in healthy donors. General study points: Accurate prediction of HLA-A and HLA-B alleles (for most subjects) was reportedly achieved from TCR beta sequences. For cytomegalovirus status, the classifier reportedly gave diagnoses with high specificity and sensitivity.

The primer mix had 60 Vbeta and 13 Jbeta primers. Profiled with immunoSEQ multiplex PCR; TCRdb holds only in-frame clones, not every one. The sample holds roughly 160,000 clones, approximately 84% seen once. For this clone: Its antigen is not known.

This sequence originates from a boy aged 2 to 9 in good health and CMV-seronegative. Sequencing was performed on PBMCs.

CDR3 nucleotides: TGCGCCAGCAGCTTGGGGCCGGGACTAGAGCAGTATTTT. Encoded protein: CASSLGPGLEQYF. The J gene is TRBJ2-3, the V gene TRBV5-1; TRBD2 agrees at 8 bases. The CDR3 totals 13 residues. In germline, CDR1 is SGHRS, CDR2 YFSETQ. Germline trimming cut 0 bases from V and 11 bases from J; bases unmatched to any gene: 5.